The 18 T cell receptor beta chains given below trace back to one sample, sequenced in a study of human T cells and chemical hapten exposure. TCRdb recomputed calls from the RACE reads with MiXCR, one row per CDR3 protein. The sample gives some 350,000 distinct CDR3 sequences, about 6% of which show up once; about 5% is in the top ten. Stated time point: patch test 2, 6 weeks after DPC sensitization. Described treatment: therapeutic diphenylcyclopropenone sensitization with weekly scalp DPC. Specimen: whole blood, collected in connection with sensitization to the hapten diphenylcyclopropenone (DPC). Receptors originate from a woman in her late teens or twenties with alopecia areata. Some clones in this sample may be carry-over from other donors' samples.

The V gene is TRBV4-3, the J gene TRBJ1-3, with a possible D match to TRBD1 (6 bases). The germline V and J ends were trimmed by 1 base and 0 bases, with 13 bases remaining between them. Germline V gene lookup returns CDR1 LGHNA and CDR2 YSLEER. This CDR3 spans 17 amino acids. CDR3 region: CASSQVHRVYSGNTIYF. The CDR3 coding sequence is TGCGCCAGCAGCCAAGTCCACAGGGTCTACTCTGGAAACACCATATATTTT.

The gene calls are TRBV5-1 and TRBJ2-1; TRBD2 matches 12 bases. Trimming removed 0 bases from V and 0 bases from J; junction bases left unmatched: 4. This CDR3 is 18 amino acids long. Germline loops: CDR1 SGHRS, CDR2 YFSETQ. The CDR3 reads CASSLGTSGESSYNEQFF. The CDR3, as DNA: TGCGCCAGCAGCTTGGGGACTAGCGGGGAGAGCTCCTACAATGAGCAGTTCTTC.

This clonotype was recorded a few times. The genes are TRBV5-1 and TRBJ2-7, with TRBD1 identical over 7 bases. This CDR3 is built from 16 residues. Germline values: CDR1 SGHRS, CDR2 YFSETQ. After removal of 1 base from V and 2 bases from J, the junction contained 9 bases not matched to a gene. The CDR3: CASSLYGDRATYEQYF. The CDR3 nucleotides are TGCGCCAGCAGCTTGTATGGTGACAGGGCTACCTACGAGCAGTACTTC.

This clonotype was observed many times. The chain combines TRBV4-3 with TRBJ2-7; TRBD1 or TRBD2 may be the D gene (5 bases each). V was clipped by 4 bases and J by 2 bases, with 9 bases between them. CDR3 length: 13 residues. Per the germline V gene, CDR1 is LGHNA and CDR2 is YSLEER. CDR3 in DNA: TGCGCCAGCAGCCCGGGGCGTACCTACGAGCAGTACTTC. Translating it yields CASSPGRTYEQYF.

The chain couples TRBV6-2 or TRBV6-3 to TRBJ2-3; the match to TRBD2 covers 7 bases. This CDR3 has 18 residues. V gave up 6 bases and J gave up 0 bases; unmatched junction bases: 15. Germline V gene lookup returns CDR1 MNHEY and CDR2 SVGEGT. CDR3 in DNA: TGTGCCAGCAGGCACCCCGTGGCGCTAGCGGCTAGCACAGATACGCAGTATTTT. It yields the protein CASRHPVALAASTDTQYF.

In this sample, this clonotype turned up many times. The chain carries TRBV5-1 and TRBJ1-2; D gene ambiguous. CDR3 length: 14 residues. Germline CDR1 reads SGHRS; CDR2 reads YFSETQ. V lost 2 bases to trimming and J lost 1 base, with 9 bases between them. The CDR3 DNA is TGCGCCAGCAGCTTATCCTGGGATAACTATGGCTACACCTTC. Its translation is CASSLSWDNYGYTF.

This clonotype came up many times. The chain couples TRBV12-3 or TRBV12-4 to TRBJ2-7; the D is unclear. The germline V and J ends were trimmed by 3 bases and 2 bases, with 8 bases remaining between them. The CDR3 is made up of 13 amino acids. The CDR3 is CASSLWTPYEQYF. The CDR3 DNA sequence: TGTGCCAGCAGTTTGTGGACGCCCTACGAGCAGTACTTC.

The chain employs TRBV6-1 and TRBJ1-3; 11 nucleotides agree with TRBD1. The CDR3 covers 16 residues. CDR1 is MNHNS, CDR2 SASEGT, per germline. Trimming cost V 6 bases and J 8 bases; bases outside gene matches: 12. CDR3 coding DNA: TGTGCCAGCAGCCCCGGGACAGGGGGTTCGGGTTACACCATATATTTT. This encodes CASSPGTGGSGYTIYF.

The CDR3 loop reads CASSFGTGGASGANVLTF. CDR3 bases: TGTGCCAGCAGCTTCGGGACAGGGGGCGCATCTGGGGCCAACGTCCTGACTTTC. V usage is TRBV14 and J usage is TRBJ2-6; TRBD1 matches at 12 bases. J lost 1 base, V lost 5 bases, and 6 bases had no gene match. The CDR3 length is 18 residues. The germline gives CDR1 SGHDN, CDR2 FVKESK. The full variable domain, completed using reference TRBV14 and TRBJ2-6, is EAGVTQFPSHSVIEKGQTVTLRCDPISGHDNLYWYRRVMGKEIKFLLHFVKESKQDESGMPNNRFLAERTGGTYSTLKVQPAELEDSGVYFCASSFGTGGASGANVLTFGAGSRLTVL.

V is TRBV2 and J is TRBJ2-1; no firm D call. Germline loops: CDR1 SNHLY, CDR2 FYNNEI. This CDR3 is built from 15 residues. Trimming took 3 bases from V and 0 from J, leaving 9 bases between them. The CDR3 here is CASSEGFSSYNEQFF. CDR3 sequence (DNA): TGTGCCAGCAGTGAGGGGTTTAGCTCCTACAATGAGCAGTTCTTC.

Ten or more counts support this clonotype. The V gene is TRBV20-1, the J gene TRBJ1-2, with 10 positions matching TRBD1. J was trimmed by 5 bases and V by 5 bases; bases with no gene match: 14. This CDR3 has 16 amino acids. CDR1 DFQATT and CDR2 SNEGSKA come from the germline V gene (reference sequence). The CDR3: CSAPSRDRGKTYGYTF. In nucleotides, the CDR3 is TGCAGTGCTCCCTCCCGGGACAGGGGCAAGACGTATGGCTACACCTTC.

In its sample, this clonotype was seen a few times. The rearrangement uses TRBV24-1 and TRBJ2-3; D not resolved. Germline V gene lookup returns CDR1 KGHDR and CDR2 SFDVKD. CDR3 length equals 14 residues. Trimming removed 3 bases from V and 3 bases from J, with 9 bases in between. The chain's CDR3 is CATSDRDLTDTQYF. In DNA form, the CDR3 reads TGTGCCACCAGTGATCGTGATCTTACAGATACGCAGTATTTT.

The chain combines TRBV6-4 with TRBJ2-3, with a weak D call TRBD2 (7 bases). Germline CDR1 reads MRHNA; CDR2 reads SNTAGT. Trimming shortened V by 0 bases and J by 4 bases, and 14 bases separated the two germline ends. This CDR3 is built from 16 residues. This CDR3 reads CASSDSIGGGADTQYF. CDR3 in DNA: TGTGCCAGCAGTGACTCGATAGGCGGGGGCGCAGATACGCAGTATTTT.

Here the CDR3 DNA reads TGTGCCAGCAGCGAGCCCACAACAGCTCCTAGCACAGATACGCAGTATTTT. This translates into CASSEPTTAPSTDTQYF. V and J are TRBV9 and TRBJ2-3; no clear D gene. Trimming pared 3 bases from V and 0 bases from J, leaving 17 bases between. CDR1 and CDR2 (germline): SGDLS, YYNGEE. This CDR3 has 17 residues. The entire variable domain, with the rest obtained from reference TRBV9 and TRBJ2-3, is as follows: DSGVTQTPKHLITATGQRVTLRCSPRSGDLSVYWYQQSLDQGLQFLIQYYNGEERAKGNILERFSAQQFPDLHSELNLSSLELGDSALYFCASSEPTTAPSTDTQYFGPGTRLTVL.

The chain couples TRBV28 to TRBJ2-2; weak D call: TRBD2 (6 bases). The CDR3 sequence is 16 residues long. Germline assignment: CDR1 MDHEN and CDR2 SYDVKM. Trimming cost V 6 bases and J 6 bases, with 20 bases left between them. CDR3 in amino acids: CASSPPGTAFPGELFF. For the CDR3, the DNA is TGTGCCAGCAGCCCTCCCGGGACTGCCTTCCCCGGGGAGCTGTTTTTT.

The V call is TRBV12-3 or TRBV12-4, the J call TRBJ1-1; D may be TRBD1 (5 bases). The ends were cut back, 6 bases at V and 1 base at J, with 12 bases in the middle. The CDR3 runs 14 residues. CDR3 protein: CASRGTDKNTEAFF. The CDR3 DNA reads as TGTGCCAGCAGGGGGACGGACAAGAACACTGAAGCTTTCTTT.

This clonotype has a handful of counts. The chain employs TRBV2 and TRBJ2-7, with D perhaps assigned TRBD1 or TRBD2 (7 bases each). This CDR3 has 14 residues. Germline lookup yields CDR1 SNHLY and CDR2 FYNNEI. V shed 5 bases and J shed 6 bases, with 17 bases lying between them. CDR3 loop: CASSYQGGRGEQYF. In nucleotides, the CDR3 is TGTGCCAGCAGTTACCAGGGGGGGAGAGGCGAGCAGTACTTC.

The chain carries TRBV10-3 and TRBJ1-5; 11 bases map to TRBD1. Trimming at V came to 2 bases and at J to 2 bases, leaving 2 bases not matched to a gene. Germline values: CDR1 ENHRY, CDR2 SYGVKD. The CDR3 is 16 amino acids. CDR3 in amino acids: CAISEGQGAGNQPQHF. The CDR3 DNA sequence: TGTGCCATCAGTGAGGGACAGGGGGCCGGCAATCAGCCCCAGCATTTT.